This is a list of T cell receptor beta chains from one sample in a study of blood T cell repertoires in COVID-19. TCRdb's table, derived via immunoSEQ multiplex PCR, lists solely in-frame clones and lacks some. The sample includes around 170,000 clones, roughly 78% of them seen just once. The sequencing input was peripheral blood. These receptor sequences come from a man aged 65 to 85 with active or convalescent COVID-19. CDR3s include the opening cysteine and the closing phenylalanine or tryptophan.

cdr3_length j_call v_call cdr3_aa
15 TRBJ2-7 TRBV19 CASANNERLSYEQYF
16 TRBJ2-1 TRBV28 CASSSLYVPIYNEQFF
16 TRBJ1-2 TRBV6-1 CASSEEAPQAGYGYTF
9 TRBJ1-1 TRBV29-1 CSAGRDRDF
12 TRBJ1-1 TRBV28 CASSLSGGRAFF
15 TRBJ2-7 TRBV21-1 CASRPGGRTPYEQYF
15 TRBJ1-1 TRBV18 CASSSSGQANTEAFF
15 TRBJ2-1 TRBV5-1 CASSLRQGASNEQFF
12 TRBJ2-7 TRBV4-2 CASSQSGYEQYF
14 TRBJ1-4 TRBV5-1 CASSFIGTSEKLFF
16 TRBJ2-2 TRBV7-2 CASSLEAGGNTGELFF
16 TRBJ1-2 TRBV6-2/TRBV6-3 CASSSGTGRSLDGYTF
18 TRBJ2-1 TRBV5-1 CASSLVAISGAPVNEQFF
15 TRBJ2-5 TRBV11-2 CASSLGTGGGETQYF
12 TRBJ2-7 TRBV14 CASSHQPGHQYF
13 TRBJ1-1 TRBV7-9 CASSQLGHTEAFF
15 TRBJ2-1 TRBV7-8 CASSPPSGVYNEQFF
13 TRBJ1-1 TRBV6-5 CASTLERNTEAFF
11 TRBJ1-1 TRBV20-1 CSAPTRTEAFF
13 TRBJ2-1 TRBV29-1 CSASGQQVNEQFF